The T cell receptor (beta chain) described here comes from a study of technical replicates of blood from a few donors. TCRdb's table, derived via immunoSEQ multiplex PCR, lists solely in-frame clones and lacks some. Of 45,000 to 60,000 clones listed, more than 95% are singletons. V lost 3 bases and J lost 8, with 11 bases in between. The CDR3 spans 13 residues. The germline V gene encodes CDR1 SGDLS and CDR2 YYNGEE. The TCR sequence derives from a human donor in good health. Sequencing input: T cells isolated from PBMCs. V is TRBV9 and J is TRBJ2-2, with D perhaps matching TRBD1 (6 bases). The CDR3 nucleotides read TGTGCCAGCAGCGGTGAGACAGGAGGGGAGCTGTTTTTT. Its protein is CASSGETGGELFF.